This passage covers 13 T cell receptor beta chains from one sample sequenced in a study of identifying expanded T cells in peripheral blood. Only in-frame clones appear in the TCRdb table, and some are missing; sequencing was by immunoSEQ multiplex PCR. Among some 54,000 clones, 65% to 90% were seen once, and the ten largest hold 13% to 15%. The sequenced sample was blood. Receptors were obtained from a person between 18 and 75 years old in good health.

V and J are TRBV19 and TRBJ2-5; 10 bases map to TRBD1. From germline, CDR1 is LNHDA and CDR2 SQIVND (reference sequence). V gave up 10 bases and J gave up 4 bases; unmatched junction bases: 9. The CDR3 loop spans 14 amino acids. CDR3 sequence: CATGQGGPGETQYF. In DNA form, the CDR3 reads TGTGCCACCGGACAGGGGGGTCCGGGAGAGACCCAGTACTTC. Combining the CDR3 with reference TRBV19 and TRBJ2-5 gives the whole variable domain DGGITQSPKYLFRKEGQNVTLSCEQNLNHDAMYWYRQDPGQGLRLIYYSQIVNDFQKGDIAEGYSVSREKKESFPLTVTSAQKNPTAFYLCATGQGGPGETQYFGPGTRLLVL.

V gene TRBV5-1 combines with J gene TRBJ2-5; weak D call: TRBD1 (5 bases). The CDR3 has 14 amino acids. Germline V lookup: CDR1 SGHRS, CDR2 YFSETQ. Trimming took off 2 bases at V and 1 base at J, with 9 bases between the two ends. CDR3 region: CASSFSQAQETQYF. The CDR3 bases are TGCGCCAGCAGCTTTTCACAGGCCCAAGAGACCCAGTACTTC. Full variable domain (outside the CDR3, taken from reference TRBV5-1 and TRBJ2-5): KAGVTQTPRYLIKTRGQQVTLSCSPISGHRSVSWYQQTPGQGLQFLFEYFSETQRNKGNFPGRFSGRQFSNSRSEMNVSTLELGDSALYLCASSFSQAQETQYFGPGTRLLVL.

The gene calls are TRBV7-9 and TRBJ1-3; 11 bases match TRBD1. The CDR3 spans 14 residues. Unmatched junction bases numbered 3, after V lost 3 bases and J lost 8 bases. Germline CDR1 is SEHNR and CDR2 is FQNEAQ (reference sequence). As DNA, the CDR3 is TGTGCCAGCAGCTTGGGACAGGGGGAGCACACCATATATTTT. Its protein product is CASSLGQGEHTIYF.

As concerns this clone: Compared with germline, one end of the junction differs, possibly owing to a read error. CDR3 residues: CASSQQRTASYEQYF. The CDR3 bases are TGCGCCAGCAGCCAACAAAGGACAGCGTCCTACGAGCAGTACTTC. The chain carries TRBV7-9 and TRBJ2-7, with D tentatively TRBD1 (6 bases). The CDR3 is made up of 15 amino acids. The germline V gene has CDR1 SEHNR and CDR2 FQNEAQ (reference sequence).

This chain uses TRBV7-8 with TRBJ1-3, with D possibly being TRBD1 (6 bases). V gave up 5 bases and J gave up 3 bases, with 17 bases separating them. Germline CDR1 SGHVS, CDR2 FQNEAQ. This CDR3 is 16 amino acids long. CDR3 nucleotides: TGTGCCAGCAGCCCCCGGAGAGGCAGGGGTGGAAACACCATATATTTT. Translating it yields CASSPRRGRGGNTIYF. The variable domain in full, completed from reference TRBV7-8 and TRBJ1-3, reads GAGVSQSPRYKVAKRGQDVALRCDPISGHVSLFWYQQALGQGPEFLTYFQNEAQLDKSGLPSDRFFAERPEGSVSTLKIQRTQQEDSAVYLCASSPRRGRGGNTIYFGEGSWLTVV.

This clone showed up just a few times. The genes are TRBV30 and TRBJ1-1, with 8 bases fitting TRBD1. The CDR3 loop spans 13 amino acids. V lost 5 bases to trimming and J lost 2 bases; unmatched junction nucleotides: 4. The germline V gene has CDR1 GTSNPN and CDR2 SVGIG (reference sequence). Here the CDR3 reads CAWGQGRNTEAFF. The CDR3 DNA reads as TGTGCCTGGGGACAGGGCCGTAACACTGAAGCTTTCTTT.

The chain combines TRBV7-9 with TRBJ2-3, with D unresolved. This CDR3 is built from 14 residues. CDR1 is SEHNR and CDR2 is FQNEAQ in the germline V gene (reference sequence). V shed 1 base and J shed 4 bases, with 9 bases lying between them. The CDR3 DNA follows: TGTGCCAGCAGCTTAGGGGGAACTTCAGATACGCAGTATTTT. This translates into CASSLGGTSDTQYF.

The table lists this clone with a count of one. V usage is TRBV5-5 and J usage is TRBJ1-1; TRBD1 agrees at 10 bases. This CDR3 spans 16 amino acids. Trimming removed 4 bases from V and 6 bases from J; junction bases left unmatched: 12. Germline V gene lookup returns CDR1 SGHKS and CDR2 YYEKEE (reference sequence). DNA of the CDR3: TGTGCCAGCAGCGGGACAGGGGTTGTGGGAAAGGCTGAAGCTTTCTTT. It translates to CASSGTGVVGKAEAFF.

V and J are TRBV9 and TRBJ2-1; 7 positions agree with TRBD2. This CDR3 region has 15 residues. V was clipped by 3 bases and J by 7 bases; unmatched bases: 10. CDR1 SGDLS and CDR2 YYNGEE come from the germline V gene. Here the CDR3 DNA reads TGTGCCAGCAGCGCTTTGGCGGGAGCAGGGAATGAGCAGTTCTTC. This translates into CASSALAGAGNEQFF.

The chain is built from TRBV7-9 and TRBJ2-2, with unresolved D. The length of the CDR3 is 12 residues. The germline V gene encodes CDR1 SEHNR and CDR2 FQNEAQ (reference sequence). Trimming left V 4 bases short and J 5 bases short, with 5 bases between. The CDR3 nucleotides read TGTGCCAGCAGCTCGGAGACCGGGGAGCTGTTTTTT. This encodes CASSSETGELFF.

The J gene is TRBJ1-1, the V gene TRBV18, with a possible D match to TRBD1 (6 bases). Germline values: CDR1 KGHSH, CDR2 LQKENI. The ends were cut back, 4 bases at V and 13 bases at J, with 28 bases in the middle. The CDR3 has 16 residues. The CDR3 region has the DNA TGTGCCAGCTCACGATTTGCGAGTGCCGAGGGGGGAAAAGTTTTCTTT. Its protein product is CASSRFASAEGGKVFF.

This clone has only one observation. The chain is built from TRBV7-9 and TRBJ1-1; maybe TRBD1 (5 bases). Trimming took off 0 bases at V and 8 bases at J, with 13 bases between the two ends. The CDR3 is made up of 14 amino acids. Germline V gives CDR1 SEHNR, CDR2 FQNEAQ (reference sequence). Written as DNA, the CDR3 is TGTGCCAGCAGCTTAGCGCATCAGGGCTCCGAAGCTTTCTTT. Translation: CASSLAHQGSEAFF.

This clone was detected once. The chain links TRBV5-1 to TRBJ2-3; the D is unclear. The germline CDR1 and CDR2 sequences are SGHRS and YFSETQ. The CDR3 has 12 amino acids. Trimming removed 4 bases at V and 3 bases at J, with 6 bases between. The CDR3 DNA sequence: TGCGCCAGCAGCGTGACAACAGATACGCAGTATTTT. This sequence encodes CASSVTTDTQYF.